These T cell receptor beta chains were read from a single sample in a study of CXCR3-negative and CXCR3-positive naive CD8 T cells. Reprocessing the 5' RACE reads, TCRdb reports a single entry for every CDR3 protein and omits DNA. This table holds under 6,000 distinct CDR3 sequences. The sequenced sample consisted of naive CXCR3+ CD8+ T cells from blood. The source is a human donor in good health. Some clones in this sample may be carry-over from other donors' samples. Each CDR3 is given with its conserved first and last residue. The order of the fields is clone size, V gene, J gene, CDR3 length, CDR3 protein. Some rows mark clone size as missing; the rest say once, few, many or name a class of expanded clone.

NA	TRBV29-1	TRBJ2-3	13	CSVDVSFTDTQYF
NA	TRBV28	TRBJ1-2	13	CASSGPTNYGYTF
NA	TRBV12-3/TRBV12-4	TRBJ2-1	16	CASSDREGSSYNEQFF
NA	TRBV7-9	TRBJ2-2	14	CASSLTTNTGELFF
medium-sized	TRBV5-1	TRBJ2-3	14	CASSLKVESDTQYF
NA	TRBV19	TRBJ2-7	13	CASSPLARDEQYF
NA	TRBV21-1	TRBJ1-1	15	CASSKRSRINTEAFF
medium-sized	TRBV6-6	TRBJ2-1	15	CASSYPGTSDGEQFF
NA	TRBV29-1	TRBJ2-7	11	CSVGGGREQYF
NA	TRBV29-1	TRBJ2-5	13	CSVVGQNQETQYF
NA	TRBV5-1	TRBJ2-1	15	CASSARDRGDNEQVF
medium-sized	TRBV4-3	TRBJ1-1	15	CASSQGQGMNTEAFF
NA	TRBV29-1	TRBJ2-1	12	CSGAGRLNEQFF
NA	TRBV15	TRBJ2-5	14	CASGEQGYGETQYF
NA	TRBV3-1	TRBJ1-1	16	CASSQDMAPGGTEAFF
medium-sized	TRBV19	TRBJ2-7	15	CASRIGLAESYEQYF
NA	TRBV13	TRBJ2-5	14	CATANGGGQETQYF
NA	TRBV7-2	TRBJ2-4	16	CASSSQGQLAKNIQYF
NA	TRBV5-1	TRBJ1-1	12	CASIGQNTEAFF
medium-sized	TRBV21-1	TRBJ2-4	17	CASSERTSGGAKNIQYF
NA	TRBV7-7	TRBJ2-5	14	CASISKGQQETQYF
NA	TRBV29-1	TRBJ2-1	16	CSVASLDQSSYNEQFF
NA	TRBV29-1	TRBJ2-7	13	CSVESGDLYEQYF
medium-sized	TRBV20-1	TRBJ2-1	16	CSARGRLAGVNNEQFF
medium-sized	TRBV7-2	TRBJ2-3	15	CASSLVAVVGDTQYF
NA	TRBV5-1	TRBJ2-7	15	CASSLGTSGSYEQYF
medium-sized	TRBV15	TRBJ2-7	16	CATSSQTGTDIYEQYF
NA	TRBV6-6	TRBJ1-1	15	CASSFAMTGRAEAFF
medium-sized	TRBV15	TRBJ2-7	16	CATSRDEDRDRYEQYF
medium-sized	TRBV29-1	TRBJ1-1	12	CSADQGNTEAFF
medium-sized	TRBV4-1	TRBJ2-3	16	CASSQAPRGVTDTQYF
NA	TRBV6-5	TRBJ2-5	14	CASSSSGGQETQYF
medium-sized	TRBV7-8	TRBJ2-7	15	CASSPRDSSSYEQYF
NA	TRBV29-1	TRBJ1-2	15	CSVESGTALNYGYTF
medium-sized	TRBV29-1	TRBJ2-7	13	CSVVSGNSYEQYF
medium-sized	TRBV6-6	TRBJ1-2	12	CASRRVPYGYTF
NA	TRBV23-1	TRBJ2-2	20	CASSHPPRGTSGKNTGELFF